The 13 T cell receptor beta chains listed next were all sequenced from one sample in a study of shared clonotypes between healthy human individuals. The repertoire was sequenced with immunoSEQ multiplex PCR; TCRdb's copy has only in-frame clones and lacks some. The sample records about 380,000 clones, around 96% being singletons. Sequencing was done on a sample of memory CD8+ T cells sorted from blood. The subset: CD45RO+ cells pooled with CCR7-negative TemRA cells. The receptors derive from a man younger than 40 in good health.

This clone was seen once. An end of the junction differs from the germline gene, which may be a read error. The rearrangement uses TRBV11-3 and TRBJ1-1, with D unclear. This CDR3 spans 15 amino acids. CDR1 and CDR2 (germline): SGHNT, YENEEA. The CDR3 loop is CASSLGGGMNTEAFF. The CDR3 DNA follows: TGTGCCAGCAGTTTAGGAGGAGGGATGAACACTGAAGCTTTCTTT.

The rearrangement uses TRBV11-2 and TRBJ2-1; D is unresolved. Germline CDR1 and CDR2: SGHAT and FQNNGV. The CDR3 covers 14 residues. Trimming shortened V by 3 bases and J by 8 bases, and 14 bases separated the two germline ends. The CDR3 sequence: CASSLAPSVDEQFF. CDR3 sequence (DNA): TGTGCCAGCAGCTTGGCCCCGAGTGTCGATGAGCAGTTCTTC.

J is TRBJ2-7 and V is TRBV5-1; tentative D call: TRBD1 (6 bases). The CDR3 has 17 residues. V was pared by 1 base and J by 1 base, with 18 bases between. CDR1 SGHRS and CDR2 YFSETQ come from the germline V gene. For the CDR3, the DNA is TGCGCCAGCAGCTTGCGGACAGCCGGTGAGTCATCCTACGAGCAGTACTTC. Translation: CASSLRTAGESSYEQYF.

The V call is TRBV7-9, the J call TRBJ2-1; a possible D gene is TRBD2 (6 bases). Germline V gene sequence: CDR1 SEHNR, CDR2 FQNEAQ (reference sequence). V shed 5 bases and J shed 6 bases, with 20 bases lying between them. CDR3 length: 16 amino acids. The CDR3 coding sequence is TGTGCCAGCAGCCCGGGGAGCGGGCGCCATCTCAATGAGCAGTTCTTC. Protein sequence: CASSPGSGRHLNEQFF.

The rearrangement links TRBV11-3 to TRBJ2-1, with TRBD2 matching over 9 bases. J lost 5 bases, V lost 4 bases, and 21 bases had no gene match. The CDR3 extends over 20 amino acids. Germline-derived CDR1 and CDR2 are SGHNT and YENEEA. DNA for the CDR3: TGTGCCAGCAGCTGGGGGAGGGCGGGAGGAGGACTAGCGACCAACAATGAGCAGTTCTTC. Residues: CASSWGRAGGGLATNNEQFF.

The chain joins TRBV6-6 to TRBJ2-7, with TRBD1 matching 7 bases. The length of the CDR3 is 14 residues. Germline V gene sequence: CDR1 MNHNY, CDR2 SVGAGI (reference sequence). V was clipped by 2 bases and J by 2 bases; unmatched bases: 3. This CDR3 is CASSYRQGTYEQYF. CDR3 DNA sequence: TGTGCCAGCAGTTACCGACAGGGTACCTACGAGCAGTACTTC.

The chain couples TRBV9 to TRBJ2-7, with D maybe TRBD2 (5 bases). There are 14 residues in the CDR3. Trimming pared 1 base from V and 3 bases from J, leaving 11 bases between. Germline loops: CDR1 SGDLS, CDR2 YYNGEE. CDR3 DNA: TGTGCCAGCAGCGTACACGGACGGGACTACGAGCAGTACTTC. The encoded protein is CASSVHGRDYEQYF. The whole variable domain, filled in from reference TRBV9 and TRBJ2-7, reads DSGVTQTPKHLITATGQRVTLRCSPRSGDLSVYWYQQSLDQGLQFLIQYYNGEERAKGNILERFSAQQFPDLHSELNLSSLELGDSALYFCASSVHGRDYEQYFGPGTRLTVT.

CDR3: CASLDPTITDTQYF. DNA of the CDR3: TGTGCCAGTCTAGACCCAACGATCACAGATACGCAGTATTTT. This rearrangement joins TRBV7-9 to TRBJ2-3; D uncertain. This CDR3 spans 14 amino acids. V was cut by 9 bases and J by 2 bases, with 15 bases left in between. Germline-derived CDR1 and CDR2 are SEHNR and FQNEAQ (reference sequence).

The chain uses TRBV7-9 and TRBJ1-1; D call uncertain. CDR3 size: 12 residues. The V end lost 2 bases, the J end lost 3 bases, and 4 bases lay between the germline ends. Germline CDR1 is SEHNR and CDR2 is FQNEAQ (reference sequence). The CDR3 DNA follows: TGTGCCAGCAGCTTACCAGACACTGAAGCTTTCTTT. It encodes CASSLPDTEAFF. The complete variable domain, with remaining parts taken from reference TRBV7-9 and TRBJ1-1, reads DTGVSQNPRHKITKRGQNVTFRCDPISEHNRLYWYRQTLGQGPEFLTYFQNEAQLEKSRLLSDRFSAERPKGSFSTLEIQRTEQGDSAMYLCASSLPDTEAFFGQGTRLTVV.

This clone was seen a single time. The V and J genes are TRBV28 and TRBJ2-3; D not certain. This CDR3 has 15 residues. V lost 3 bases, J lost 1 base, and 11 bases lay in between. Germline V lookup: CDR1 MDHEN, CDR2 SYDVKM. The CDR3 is CASSFLIAGTDTQYF. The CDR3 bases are TGTGCCAGCAGTTTTCTCATCGCGGGCACAGATACGCAGTATTTT.

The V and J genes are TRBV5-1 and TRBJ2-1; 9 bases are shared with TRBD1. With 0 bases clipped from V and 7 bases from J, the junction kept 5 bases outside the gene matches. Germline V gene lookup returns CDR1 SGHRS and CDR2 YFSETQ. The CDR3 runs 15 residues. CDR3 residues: CASSLGDREGNEQFF. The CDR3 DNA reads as TGCGCCAGCAGCTTGGGGGACAGGGAAGGAAATGAGCAGTTCTTC.

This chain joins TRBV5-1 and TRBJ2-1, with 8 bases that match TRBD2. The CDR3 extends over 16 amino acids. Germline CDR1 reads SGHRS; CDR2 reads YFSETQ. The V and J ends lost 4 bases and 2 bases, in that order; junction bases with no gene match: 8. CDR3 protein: CASSPSTSGAYNEQFF. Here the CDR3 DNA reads TGCGCCAGCAGCCCATCTACTAGCGGAGCCTACAATGAGCAGTTCTTC.

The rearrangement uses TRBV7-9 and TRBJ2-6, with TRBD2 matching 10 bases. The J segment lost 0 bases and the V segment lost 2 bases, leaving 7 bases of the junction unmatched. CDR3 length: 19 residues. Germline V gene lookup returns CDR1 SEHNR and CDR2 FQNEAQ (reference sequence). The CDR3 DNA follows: TGTGCCAGCAGCTTACCCGGGACTAGCGTTTTCTCTGGGGCCAACGTCCTGACTTTC. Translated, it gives CASSLPGTSVFSGANVLTF.